The table lists the clone carrying this T cell receptor beta chain with a few counts. No antigen is known for it. This entry is derived from a study of T-cell memory formation after mild COVID-19. Overall study findings and caveats: Pre-infection memory already had some responding clones, implying cross-reactive memory joined. Mainly CM and EM harbored the contracting CD4+ clones; mainly EMRA harbored the CD8+ ones.

One entry per CDR3 protein results from TCRdb running MiXCR on the 5' RACE reads. The sample carries hundreds of thousands of distinct CDR3 sequences, around 20% recorded once. V shed 1 base, J shed 1 base, and the junction held 3 bases outside the gene matches. CDR3 size: 16 residues. This rearrangement joins TRBV12-3 or TRBV12-4 to TRBJ2-5; 10 nucleotides match TRBD2. The sequence came from an adult woman who had mild COVID-19 (a few samples of this study predate the infection). Cell type and time point are not known. Material: PBMCs or a T cell subset sorted from them (not recorded which). This chain's CDR3 is CASSLESSGGQETQYF. The CDR3 nucleotides are TGTGCCAGCAGTTTAGAATCTAGCGGGGGCCAAGAGACCCAGTACTTC.